The source of this TCR beta chain is a study of OX40 agonist ivuxolimab in advanced cancers. As for the study in general: A history of anti-PD-1, anti-PD-L1 or anti-CTLA-4 therapy was acceptable, and 40% had some. Study-level findings and limits: Both blood CD4+ and CD8+ T cells showed clonal growth by week 6 at 0.1 to 3.0 mg/kg.

The assay was immunoSEQ multiplex PCR, and TCRdb's table has in-frame clones only and misses some. The sample gives about 46,000 clones, around 90% of which show up once; around 11% is in the top ten. Details on this clone: Its antigen remains unidentified.

V was clipped by 0 bases and J by 6 bases, with 6 bases between them. CDR1 MNHEY and CDR2 SMNVEV come from the germline V gene (reference sequence). The CDR3 runs to 13 residues. This chain links TRBV27 with TRBJ2-1, with no clear D. The source was CD4+ or CD8+ T cells sorted from blood, collected in a trial of the OX40 agonist ivuxolimab. The TCR sequence derives from an adult with an advanced solid tumor such as melanoma, head and neck, liver or kidney cancer. The DNA of the CDR3 is TGTGCCAGCAGTTTATCTAGACGCAATGAGCAGTTCTTC. It encodes CASSLSRRNEQFF.